This T cell receptor beta chain was sequenced during a study of blood T cell repertoires in COVID-19. Study as a whole: Collection of acute and convalescent COVID-19 samples took place in the United States, Italy and Spain. The cDNA or gDNA used as material had been derived from T cells, B-cell-depleted T cells, or PBMCs.

In the authors' methods: Amplifying reference gene primers gave estimates of nucleated cell counts. This table comes from immunoSEQ multiplex PCR, and its TCRdb copy is limited to in-frame clones, with some not included. The V and J calls and clone size are taken from that table; D and trimming were inferred from the DNA. The sample includes 100,000 to 120,000 clones, 75% to 80% seen only once; the top ten take more than 15%. This clone was detected only a few times. Deletions cut 1 base from V and 0 bases from J, with 9 bases between. This CDR3 comprises 16 residues. Germline assignment: CDR1 LNHNV and CDR2 YYDKDF (reference sequence).

The chain has TRBV15 and TRBJ2-2; perhaps TRBD1 as D (5 bases). This clonotype was obtained from a woman of 80 years or more with active or convalescent COVID-19. Sequencing input: peripheral blood. In nucleotides, the CDR3 is TGTGCCACCAGCAGAGTGGACACCCCGAACACCGGGGAGCTGTTTTTT. Translated, it gives CATSRVDTPNTGELFF.